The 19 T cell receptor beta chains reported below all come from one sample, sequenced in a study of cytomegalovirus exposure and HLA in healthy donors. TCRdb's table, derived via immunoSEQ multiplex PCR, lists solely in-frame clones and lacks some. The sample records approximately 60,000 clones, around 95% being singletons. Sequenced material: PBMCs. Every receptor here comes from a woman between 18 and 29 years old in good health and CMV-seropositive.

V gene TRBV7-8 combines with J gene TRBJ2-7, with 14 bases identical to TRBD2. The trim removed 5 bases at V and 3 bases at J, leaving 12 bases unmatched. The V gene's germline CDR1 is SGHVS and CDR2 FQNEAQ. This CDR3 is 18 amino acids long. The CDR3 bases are TGTGCCAGCAGCCTAGGGACTAGCGGGAGAGATAGCCTCTACGAGCAGTACTTC. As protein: CASSLGTSGRDSLYEQYF.

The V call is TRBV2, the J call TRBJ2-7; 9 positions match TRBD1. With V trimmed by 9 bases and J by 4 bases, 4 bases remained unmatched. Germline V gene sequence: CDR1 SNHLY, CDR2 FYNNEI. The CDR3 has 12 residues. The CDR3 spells CARLQGAYEQYF. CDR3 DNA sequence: TGTGCCAGGCTACAGGGGGCGTACGAGCAGTACTTC.

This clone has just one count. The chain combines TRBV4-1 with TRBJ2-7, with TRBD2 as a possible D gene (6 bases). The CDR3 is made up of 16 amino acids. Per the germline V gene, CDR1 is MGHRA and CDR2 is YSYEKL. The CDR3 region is CVSTPGGAPRHYEQYF. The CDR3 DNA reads TGCGTCTCAACGCCCGGAGGGGCCCCGAGGCACTACGAGCAGTACTTC.

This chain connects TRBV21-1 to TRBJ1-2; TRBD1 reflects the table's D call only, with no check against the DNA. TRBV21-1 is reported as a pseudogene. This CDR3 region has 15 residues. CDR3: CASSKAGVRNYGYTF. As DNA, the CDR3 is TGTGCCAGCAGCAAAGCAGGGGTCAGGAACTATGGCTACACCTTC.

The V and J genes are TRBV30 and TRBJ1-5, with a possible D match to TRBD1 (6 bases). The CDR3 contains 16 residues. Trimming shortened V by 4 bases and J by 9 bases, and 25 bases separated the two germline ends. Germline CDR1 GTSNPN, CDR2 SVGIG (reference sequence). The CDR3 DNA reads TGTGCCTGGAACCGGGGGGGGTCCAGGGGATTTGGGCCCCAGCATTTT. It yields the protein CAWNRGGSRGFGPQHF. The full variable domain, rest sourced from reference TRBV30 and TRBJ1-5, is SQTIHQWPATLVQPVGSPLSLECTVEGTSNPNLYWYRQAAGRGLQLLFYSVGIGQISSEVPQNLSASRPQDRQFILSSKKLLLSDSGFYLCAWNRGGSRGFGPQHFGDGTRLSIL.

DNA for the CDR3: TGTGCCAGCAGTGCGGGGACAGGTCTTACAGATACGCAGTATTTT. Its protein product is CASSAGTGLTDTQYF. The chain employs TRBV25-1 and TRBJ2-3; 8 positions agree with TRBD1. The ends lost 4 bases at V and 3 bases at J; junction bases unmatched: 6. CDR1 is MGHDK and CDR2 is SYGVNS in the germline V gene. The CDR3 covers 15 residues.

The CDR3, as DNA: TGTGCCAGTAGTGCCGGGGGAGGGGCCACCAATGAGCAGTTCTTC. As protein: CASSAGGGATNEQFF. The chain carries TRBV19 and TRBJ2-1, with TRBD2 matching 7 bases. In germline, CDR1 is LNHDA, CDR2 SQIVND (reference sequence). V lost 5 bases, J lost 6 bases, and 10 bases stayed unmatched. The CDR3 loop spans 15 amino acids.

CDR3 sequence (DNA): TGTGCCAGCAGTCTCCCAGGGGGCCAAACCTACGAGCAGTACTTC. Translated, it gives CASSLPGGQTYEQYF. This sequence joins TRBV28 and TRBJ2-7; 8 nucleotides align to TRBD1. The CDR3 consists of 15 residues. V trimming: 5 bases; J trimming: 2 bases; junction bases outside the gene matches: 8. The germline V gene encodes CDR1 MDHEN and CDR2 SYDVKM.

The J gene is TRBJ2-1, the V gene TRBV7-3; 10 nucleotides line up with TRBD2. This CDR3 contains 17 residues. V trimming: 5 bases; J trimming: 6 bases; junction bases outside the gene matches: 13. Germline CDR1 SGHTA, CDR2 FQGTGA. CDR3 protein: CASSPLSGAGGRNEQFF. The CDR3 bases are TGTGCCAGCAGCCCTCTCTCAGGAGCGGGGGGGCGCAATGAGCAGTTCTTC.

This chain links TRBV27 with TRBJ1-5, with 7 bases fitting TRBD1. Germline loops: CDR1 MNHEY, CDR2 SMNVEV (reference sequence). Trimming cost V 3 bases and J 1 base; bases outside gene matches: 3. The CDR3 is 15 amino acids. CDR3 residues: CASSLVGQSNQPQHF. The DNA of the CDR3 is TGTGCCAGCAGTTTGGTGGGACAGAGCAATCAGCCCCAGCATTTT.

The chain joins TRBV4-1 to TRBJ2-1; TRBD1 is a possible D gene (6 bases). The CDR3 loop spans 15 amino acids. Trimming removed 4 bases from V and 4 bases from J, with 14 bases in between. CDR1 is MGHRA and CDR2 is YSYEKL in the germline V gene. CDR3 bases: TGCGCCAGCAGCCCTCTGGGGGCAAGGTACAATGAGCAGTTCTTC. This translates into CASSPLGARYNEQFF.

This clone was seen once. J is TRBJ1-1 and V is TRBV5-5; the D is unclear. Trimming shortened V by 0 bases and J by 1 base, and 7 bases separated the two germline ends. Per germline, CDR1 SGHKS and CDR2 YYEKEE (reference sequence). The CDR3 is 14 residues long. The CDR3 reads CASSLGLRNTEAFF. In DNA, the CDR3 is TGTGCCAGCAGCTTGGGCCTCAGGAACACTGAAGCTTTCTTT.

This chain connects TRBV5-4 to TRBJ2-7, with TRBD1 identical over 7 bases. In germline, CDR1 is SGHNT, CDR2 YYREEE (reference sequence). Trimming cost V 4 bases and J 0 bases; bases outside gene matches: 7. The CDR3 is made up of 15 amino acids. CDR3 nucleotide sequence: TGTGCCAGCAGCCCCCGGGACAGACCCTCCTACGAGCAGTACTTC. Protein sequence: CASSPRDRPSYEQYF.

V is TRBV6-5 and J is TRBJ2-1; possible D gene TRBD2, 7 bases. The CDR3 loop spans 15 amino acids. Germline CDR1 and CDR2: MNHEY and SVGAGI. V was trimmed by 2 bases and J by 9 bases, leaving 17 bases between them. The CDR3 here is CASSYTGGGDGEQFF. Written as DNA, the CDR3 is TGTGCCAGCAGTTACACAGGAGGGGGGGATGGTGAGCAGTTCTTC.

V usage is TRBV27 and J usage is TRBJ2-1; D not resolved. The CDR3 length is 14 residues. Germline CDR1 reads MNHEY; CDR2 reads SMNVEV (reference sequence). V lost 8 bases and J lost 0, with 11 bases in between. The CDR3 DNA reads TGTGCCAGCTCCAGGCAGAGCTCCTACAATGAGCAGTTCTTC. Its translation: CASSRQSSYNEQFF.

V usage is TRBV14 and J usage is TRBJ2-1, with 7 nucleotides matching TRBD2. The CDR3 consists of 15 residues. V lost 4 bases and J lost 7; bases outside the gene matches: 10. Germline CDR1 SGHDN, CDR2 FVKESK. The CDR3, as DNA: TGTGCCAGCAGCCCTCGGGGCGGGAGTGGAAATGAGCAGTTCTTC. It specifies CASSPRGGSGNEQFF.

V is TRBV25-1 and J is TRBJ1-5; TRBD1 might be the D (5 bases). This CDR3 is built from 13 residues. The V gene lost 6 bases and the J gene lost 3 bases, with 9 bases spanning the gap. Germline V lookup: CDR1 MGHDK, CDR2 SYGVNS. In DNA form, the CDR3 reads TGTGCCAGCAGAAGGGACTTCAATCAGCCCCAGCATTTT. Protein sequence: CASRRDFNQPQHF.

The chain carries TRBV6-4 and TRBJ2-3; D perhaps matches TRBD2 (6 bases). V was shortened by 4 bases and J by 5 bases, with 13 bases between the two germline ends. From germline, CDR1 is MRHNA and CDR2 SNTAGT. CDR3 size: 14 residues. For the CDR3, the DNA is TGTGCCAGCAGTGCCCTCGGGGGAATAGATACGCAGTATTTT. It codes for CASSALGGIDTQYF.

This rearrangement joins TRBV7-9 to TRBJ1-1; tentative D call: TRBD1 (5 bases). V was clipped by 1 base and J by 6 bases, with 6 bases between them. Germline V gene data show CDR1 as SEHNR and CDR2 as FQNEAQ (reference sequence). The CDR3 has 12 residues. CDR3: CASSLGGAEAFF. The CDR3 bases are TGTGCCAGCAGCTTAGGGGGGGCTGAAGCTTTCTTT.